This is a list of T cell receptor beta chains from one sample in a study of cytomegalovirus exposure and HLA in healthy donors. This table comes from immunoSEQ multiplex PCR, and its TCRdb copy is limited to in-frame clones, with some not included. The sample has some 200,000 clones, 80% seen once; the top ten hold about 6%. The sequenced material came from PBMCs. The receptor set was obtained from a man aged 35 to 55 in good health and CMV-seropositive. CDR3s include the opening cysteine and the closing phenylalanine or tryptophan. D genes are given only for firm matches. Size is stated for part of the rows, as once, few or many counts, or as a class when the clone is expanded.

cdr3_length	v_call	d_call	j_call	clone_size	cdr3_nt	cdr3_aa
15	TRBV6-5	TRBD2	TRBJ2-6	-	TGTGCCAGCAGTCCAAGGGAGGGTGGGGCCAACGTCCTGACTTTC	CASSPREGGANVLTF
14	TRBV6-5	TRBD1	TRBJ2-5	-	TGTGCCAGCAGAGTGACAGGGACCCAAGAGACCCAGTACTTC	CASRVTGTQETQYF
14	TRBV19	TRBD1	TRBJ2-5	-	TGTGCCAGTAGTATAGAGGGGGACAGGACGACCCAGTACTTC	CASSIEGDRTTQYF
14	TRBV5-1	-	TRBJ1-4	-	TGCGCCAGCAGCTTCACAGGGATTAATGAAAAACTGTTTTTT	CASSFTGINEKLFF
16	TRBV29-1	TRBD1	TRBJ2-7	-	TGCAGCGTTTTCGGGCCTCGGGGGACAGGGGCAGGCGAGCAGTACTTC	CSVFGPRGTGAGEQYF
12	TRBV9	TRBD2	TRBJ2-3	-	TGTGCCAGCAGCGCTAGCGGGGGGACGCAGTATTTT	CASSASGGTQYF
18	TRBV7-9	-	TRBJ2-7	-	TGTGCCAGCAGCTTAGCGGCAGGGTTGACGGTTTGGGCCTACGAGCAGTACTTC	CASSLAAGLTVWAYEQYF
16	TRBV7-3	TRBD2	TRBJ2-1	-	TGTGCCAGCAGCTTAACGGGAGCGGGGGGATACAATGAGCAGTTCTTC	CASSLTGAGGYNEQFF
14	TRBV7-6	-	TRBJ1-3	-	TGTGCCAGCAGCTTAGGGGCTGATGGAAACACCATATATTTT	CASSLGADGNTIYF
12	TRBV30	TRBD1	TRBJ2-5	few	TGTGCCTGGACTACAGGGGGAGGGACCCAGTACTTC	CAWTTGGGTQYF
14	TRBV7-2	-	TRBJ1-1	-	TGTGCCAGCAGCCTAACGCCTATGAACACTGAAGCTTTCTTT	CASSLTPMNTEAFF
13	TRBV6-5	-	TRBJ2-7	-	TGTGCCAGCAGTTACTCGTTCAGGGCGGAGCAGTACTTC	CASSYSFRAEQYF
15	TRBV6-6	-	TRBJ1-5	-	TGTGCCAGCAAGACAAGGTCGGGGAAAGATCAGCCCCAGCATTTT	CASKTRSGKDQPQHF
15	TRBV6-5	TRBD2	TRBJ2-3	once	TGTGCCAGCAGGCTAGCGGGGGATAGCACAGATACGCAGTATTTT	CASRLAGDSTDTQYF
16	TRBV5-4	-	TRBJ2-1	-	TGTGCCAGCAGCTTGGGGGAGGGGGGGATGTACAATGAGCAGTTCTTC	CASSLGEGGMYNEQFF
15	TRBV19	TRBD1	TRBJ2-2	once	TGTGCCAGTAGTATAGGGACAGGGGGTCGCGGGGAGCTGTTTTTT	CASSIGTGGRGELFF
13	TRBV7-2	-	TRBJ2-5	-	TGTGCCAGCAGCAGTACAGGTGGGAAGACCCAGTACTTC	CASSSTGGKTQYF
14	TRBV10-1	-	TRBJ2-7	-	TGCGCCAGCAGTGAGGGGGGCACTTCCTACGAGCAGTACTTC	CASSEGGTSYEQYF
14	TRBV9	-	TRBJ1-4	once	TGTGCCAGCAGCGTAGCAGGGGTTCATGAAAAACTGTTTTTT	CASSVAGVHEKLFF
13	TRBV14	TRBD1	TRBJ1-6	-	TGTGCCAGCAGCCAGGACAGGGTATCACCCCTCCACTTT	CASSQDRVSPLHF
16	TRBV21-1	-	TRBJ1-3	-	TGTGCCAGCAGCAAAGTTCTCCAGGCTCCTGGAAACACCATATATTTT	CASSKVLQAPGNTIYF
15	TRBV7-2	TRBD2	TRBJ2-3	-	TGTGCCAGCAGCTTAGGCGGGGGGGCCTCAGATACGCAGTATTTT	CASSLGGGASDTQYF
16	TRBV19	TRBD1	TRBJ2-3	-	TGTGCCAGTAGCTCTCTGGGACAGGGGAAGACAGATACGCAGTATTTT	CASSSLGQGKTDTQYF
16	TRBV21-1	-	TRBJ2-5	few	TGTGCCAGCAGCAGGACCTTCGGACTAGCAGCAGAGACCCAGTACTTC	CASSRTFGLAAETQYF
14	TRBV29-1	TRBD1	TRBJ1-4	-	TGCAGCGTTGAAGATGGGACAGGGGATGAAAAACTGTTTTTT	CSVEDGTGDEKLFF
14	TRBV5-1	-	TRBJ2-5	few	TGCGCCAGCAGCTTGGGGCTACAGGGAGAGACCCAGTACTTC	CASSLGLQGETQYF
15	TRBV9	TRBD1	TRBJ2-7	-	TGTGCCAGCAGCGCCCGGACAGGGGTGGTCTACGAGCAGTACTTC	CASSARTGVVYEQYF
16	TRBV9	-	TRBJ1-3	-	TGTGCCAGCAGCGTAGGGTTCGGGGGAGAGGGAGACACCATATATTTT	CASSVGFGGEGDTIYF
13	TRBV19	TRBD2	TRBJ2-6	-	TGTGCCAGTACACTAGCGGGGGCCAACGTCCTGACTTTC	CASTLAGANVLTF
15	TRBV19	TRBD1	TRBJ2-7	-	TGTGCCAGTAGTACCCCCGGACAGGGAAACTACGAGCAGTACTTC	CASSTPGQGNYEQYF